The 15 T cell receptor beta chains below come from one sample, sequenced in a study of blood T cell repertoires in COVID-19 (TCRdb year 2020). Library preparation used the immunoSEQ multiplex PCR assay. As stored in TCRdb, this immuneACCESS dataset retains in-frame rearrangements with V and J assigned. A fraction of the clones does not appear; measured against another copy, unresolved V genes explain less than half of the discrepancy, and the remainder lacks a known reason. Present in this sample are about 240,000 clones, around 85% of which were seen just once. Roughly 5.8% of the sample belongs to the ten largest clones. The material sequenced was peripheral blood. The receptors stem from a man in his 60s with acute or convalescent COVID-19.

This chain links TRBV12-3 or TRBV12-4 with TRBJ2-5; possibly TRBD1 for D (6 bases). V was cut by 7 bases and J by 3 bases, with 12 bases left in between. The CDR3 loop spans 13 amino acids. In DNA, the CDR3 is TGTGCCAGCACCCCCCGGACAGAAGAGACCCAGTACTTC. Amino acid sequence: CASTPRTEETQYF.

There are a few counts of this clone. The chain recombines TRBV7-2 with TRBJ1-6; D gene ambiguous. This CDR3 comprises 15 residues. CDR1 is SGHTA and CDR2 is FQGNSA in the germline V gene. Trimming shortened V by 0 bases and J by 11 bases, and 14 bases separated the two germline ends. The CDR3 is CASSLARPELAPLHF. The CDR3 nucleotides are TGTGCCAGCAGCTTAGCGCGGCCGGAGCTGGCACCCCTCCACTTT.

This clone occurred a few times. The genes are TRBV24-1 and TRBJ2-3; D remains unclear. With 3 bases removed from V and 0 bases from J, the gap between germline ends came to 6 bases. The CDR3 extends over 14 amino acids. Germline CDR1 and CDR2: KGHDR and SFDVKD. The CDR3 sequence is CATSDGFSTDTQYF. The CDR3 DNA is TGTGCCACCAGTGATGGCTTCAGCACAGATACGCAGTATTTT.

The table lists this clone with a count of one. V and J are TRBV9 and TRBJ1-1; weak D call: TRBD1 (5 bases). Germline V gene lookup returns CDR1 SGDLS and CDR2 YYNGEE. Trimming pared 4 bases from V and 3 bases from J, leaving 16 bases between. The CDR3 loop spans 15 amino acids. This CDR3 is CASSPTQQEYTEAFF. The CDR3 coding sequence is TGTGCCAGCAGCCCAACCCAACAGGAGTACACTGAAGCTTTCTTT.

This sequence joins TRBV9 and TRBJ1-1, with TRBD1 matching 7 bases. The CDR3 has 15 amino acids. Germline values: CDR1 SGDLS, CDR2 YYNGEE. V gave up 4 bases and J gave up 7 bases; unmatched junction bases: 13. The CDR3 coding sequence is TGTGCCAGCAGCCCAGGGACAGAGCCTTGGGTTGAAGCTTTCTTT. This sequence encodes CASSPGTEPWVEAFF.

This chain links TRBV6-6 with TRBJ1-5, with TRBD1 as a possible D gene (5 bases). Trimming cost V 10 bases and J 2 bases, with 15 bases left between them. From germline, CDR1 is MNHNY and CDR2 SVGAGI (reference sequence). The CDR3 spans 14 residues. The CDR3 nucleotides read TGTGCCACCATCCCGGACACCGGCAATCAGCCCCAGCATTTT. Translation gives CATIPDTGNQPQHF.

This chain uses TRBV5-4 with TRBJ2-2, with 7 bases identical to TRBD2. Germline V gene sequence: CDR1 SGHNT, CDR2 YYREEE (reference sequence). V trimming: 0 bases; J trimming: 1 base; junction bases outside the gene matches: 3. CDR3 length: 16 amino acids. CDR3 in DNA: TGTGCCAGCAGCTTGGGACTAGCAGTGAACACCGGGGAGCTGTTTTTT. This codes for CASSLGLAVNTGELFF.

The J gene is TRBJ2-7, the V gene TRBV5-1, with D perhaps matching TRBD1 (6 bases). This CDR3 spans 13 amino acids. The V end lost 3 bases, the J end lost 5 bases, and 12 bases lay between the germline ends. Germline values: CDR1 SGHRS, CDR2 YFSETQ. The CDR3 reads CASSSRTVDEQYF. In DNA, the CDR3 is TGCGCCAGCAGCTCCCGGACAGTGGACGAGCAGTACTTC.

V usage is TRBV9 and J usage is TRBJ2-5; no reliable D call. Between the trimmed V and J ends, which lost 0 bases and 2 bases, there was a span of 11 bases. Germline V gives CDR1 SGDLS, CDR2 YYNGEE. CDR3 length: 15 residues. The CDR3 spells CASSVGSRLQETQYF. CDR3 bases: TGTGCCAGCAGCGTAGGGTCGAGACTTCAAGAGACCCAGTACTTC.

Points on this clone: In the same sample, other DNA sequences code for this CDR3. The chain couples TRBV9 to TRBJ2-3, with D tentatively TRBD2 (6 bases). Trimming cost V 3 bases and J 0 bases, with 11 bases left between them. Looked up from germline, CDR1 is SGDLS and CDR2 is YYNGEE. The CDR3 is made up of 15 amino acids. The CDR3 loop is CASSATGTSTDTQYF. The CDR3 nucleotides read TGTGCCAGCAGCGCTACCGGGACTAGCACAGATACGCAGTATTTT.

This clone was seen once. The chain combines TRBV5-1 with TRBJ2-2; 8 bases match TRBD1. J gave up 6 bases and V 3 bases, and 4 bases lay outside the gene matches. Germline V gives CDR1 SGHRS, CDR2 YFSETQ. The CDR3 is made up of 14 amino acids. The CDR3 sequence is CASSSRGQAGELFF. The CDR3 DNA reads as TGCGCCAGCAGCTCCAGGGGGCAAGCCGGGGAGCTGTTTTTT. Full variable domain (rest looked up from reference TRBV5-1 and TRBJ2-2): KAGVTQTPRYLIKTRGQQVTLSCSPISGHRSVSWYQQTPGQGLQFLFEYFSETQRNKGNFPGRFSGRQFSNSRSEMNVSTLELGDSALYLCASSSRGQAGELFFGEGSRLTVL.

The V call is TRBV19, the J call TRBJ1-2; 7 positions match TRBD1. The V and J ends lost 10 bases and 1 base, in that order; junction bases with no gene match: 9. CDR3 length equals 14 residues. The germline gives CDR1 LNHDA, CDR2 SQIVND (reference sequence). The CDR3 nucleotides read TGTGCCACCCACCCCGCAGGGGGTAACTATGGCTACACCTTC. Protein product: CATHPAGGNYGYTF.

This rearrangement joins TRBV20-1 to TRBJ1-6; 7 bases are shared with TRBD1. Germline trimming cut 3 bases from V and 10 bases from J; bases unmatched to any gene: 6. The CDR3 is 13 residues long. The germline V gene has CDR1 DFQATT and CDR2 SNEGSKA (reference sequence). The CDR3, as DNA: TGCAGTGCTAGTAACAGGGGAGAATCACCCCTCCACTTT. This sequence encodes CSASNRGESPLHF.

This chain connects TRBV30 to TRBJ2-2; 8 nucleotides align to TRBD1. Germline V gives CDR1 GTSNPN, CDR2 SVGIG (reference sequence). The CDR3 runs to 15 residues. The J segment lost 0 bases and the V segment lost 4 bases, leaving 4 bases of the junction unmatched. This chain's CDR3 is CAWKDRVSNTGELFF. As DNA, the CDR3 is TGTGCCTGGAAGGACAGGGTTTCGAACACCGGGGAGCTGTTTTTT.

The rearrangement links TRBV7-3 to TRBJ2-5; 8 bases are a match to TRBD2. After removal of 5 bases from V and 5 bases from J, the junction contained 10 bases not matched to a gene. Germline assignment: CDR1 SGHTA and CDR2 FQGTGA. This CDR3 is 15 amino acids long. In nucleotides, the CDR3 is TGTGCCAGCAGCCAGACCGGGACTAGAGTCGAGACCCAGTACTTC. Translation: CASSQTGTRVETQYF.